This TCR beta chain was captured by sequencing in a study of CD8+ T cells in alopecia areata. General study results and limits: It was lesional scalp, especially alopecia totalis/universalis, that showed higher clonality than normal scalp.

In regard to this clone: Its antigen is unknown.

V lost 1 base, J lost 0 bases, and 13 bases lay in between. The CDR3 length is 16 residues. Germline lookup yields CDR1 SGHVS and CDR2 FQNEAQ. Following RNA extraction, reverse transcription yielded cDNA that acted as the sequencing template. Sequenced by immunoSEQ multiplex PCR; TCRdb stores in-frame clones only, minus some. The sample lists around 210,000 clones; roughly 56% were seen once. PBMCs were stained for CD3, CD4 and CD8, and CD4+ and CD8+ T cells were sorted. The specimen was CD8+ T cells sorted from blood. This receptor was identified in a human donor in good health. The chain combines TRBV7-8 with TRBJ2-7; D gene ambiguous. The CDR3 here is CASSLEMGSSSYEQYF. DNA of the CDR3: TGTGCCAGCAGCTTAGAAATGGGATCAAGCTCCTACGAGCAGTACTTC.